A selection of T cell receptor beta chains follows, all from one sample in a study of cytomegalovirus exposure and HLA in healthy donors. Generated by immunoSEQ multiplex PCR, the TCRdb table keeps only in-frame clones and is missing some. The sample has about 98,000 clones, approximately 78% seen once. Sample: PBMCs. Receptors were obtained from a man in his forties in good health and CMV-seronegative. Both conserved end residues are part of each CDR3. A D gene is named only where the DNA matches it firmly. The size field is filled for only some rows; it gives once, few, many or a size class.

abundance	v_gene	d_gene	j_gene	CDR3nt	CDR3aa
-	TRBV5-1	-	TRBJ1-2	TGCGCCAGCAGTTCGGACAGTTGGGCGGTCTACACCTTC	CASSSDSWAVYTF
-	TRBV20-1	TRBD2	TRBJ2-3	TGCAGTGCGGGAGGGTCAGATACGCAGTATTTT	CSAGGSDTQYF
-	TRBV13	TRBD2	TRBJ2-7	TGTGCCAGCAGCTTAGCGGCTAGCGGGGGCAGGTACGAGCAGTACTTC	CASSLAASGGRYEQYF
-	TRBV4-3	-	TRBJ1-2	TGCGCCAGCAGCCAAGATGTAAACTATGGCTACACCTTC	CASSQDVNYGYTF
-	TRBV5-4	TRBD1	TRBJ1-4	TGTGCCAGCAGCTTGGGGGGACAGACTAATGAAAAACTGTTTTTT	CASSLGGQTNEKLFF
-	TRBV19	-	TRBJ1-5	TGTGCCAGTAGCGAAAGAAGGAGGCAGACCTTTTATAGCAATCAGCCCCAGCATTTT	CASSERRRQTFYSNQPQHF
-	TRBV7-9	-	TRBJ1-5	TGTGCCAGCAGCCAGGGCGGTGGAAATCAGCCCCAGCATTTT	CASSQGGGNQPQHF
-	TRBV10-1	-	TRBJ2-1	TGCGCCAGCAGTGAGGCCCTTAGCGGCAGTTACAATGAGCAGTTCTTC	CASSEALSGSYNEQFF
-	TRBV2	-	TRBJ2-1	TGTGCCAGTAAATCCTCAGCGAAAGACAATGAGCAGTTCTTC	CASKSSAKDNEQFF
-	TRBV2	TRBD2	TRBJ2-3	TGTGCCAGCAGACTAGCGGGGGGGTTTACGCAGTATTTT	CASRLAGGFTQYF
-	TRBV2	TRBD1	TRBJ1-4	TGTGCCAGCAGTGTTTCCGGGACAGGAAATGAAAAACTGTTTTTT	CASSVSGTGNEKLFF
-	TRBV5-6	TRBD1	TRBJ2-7	TGTGCCAGCAGCGCCGTAGGACAGGACTACGAGCAGTACTTC	CASSAVGQDYEQYF
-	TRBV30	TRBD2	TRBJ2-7	TGTGCCTGGGGGGGGGACTCACTGAGGAGCTACGAGCAGTACTTC	CAWGGDSLRSYEQYF
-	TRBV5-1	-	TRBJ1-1	TGCGCCAGCAGCTTGACACCCGTGAACACTGAAGCTTTCTTT	CASSLTPVNTEAFF
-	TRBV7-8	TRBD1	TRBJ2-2	TGTGCCAGCAGCTTAGATGCAGGGACAGTACCCGGGGAGCTGTTTTTT	CASSLDAGTVPGELFF
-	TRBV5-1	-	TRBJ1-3	TGCGCCAGCAGCCTGGACAGCTACTCTGGAAACACCATATATTTT	CASSLDSYSGNTIYF
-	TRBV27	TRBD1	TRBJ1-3	TGTGCCAGCAGTTTAGGGACAGGGGCCGGAAACACCATATATTTT	CASSLGTGAGNTIYF
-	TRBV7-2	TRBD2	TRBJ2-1	TGTGCCAGCAGCTTAGCTGCGCCTAGCGGCGTTTTAAAATTATACAATGAGCAGTTCTTC	CASSLAAPSGVLKLYNEQFF
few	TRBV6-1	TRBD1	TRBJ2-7	TGTGCCAGCAGTGCTCGACAGGGGCGAGTCTACGAGCAGTACTTC	CASSARQGRVYEQYF
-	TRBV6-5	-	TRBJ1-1	TGTGCCAGCAGCCCCCGCGGAGTGAACACTGAAGCTTTCTTT	CASSPRGVNTEAFF
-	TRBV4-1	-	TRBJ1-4	TGCGCCAGCAGCCGGGGTAGCGGGGAAAAACTGTTTTTT	CASSRGSGEKLFF
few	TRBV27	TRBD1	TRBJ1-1	TGTGCCAGCAGTTTATCGGGGCCCGACAGGGGCTCTTTCTTT	CASSLSGPDRGSFF
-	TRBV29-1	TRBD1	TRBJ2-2	TGCAGCGTTGAGGGACAGGGATCCGGGGAGCTGTTTTTT	CSVEGQGSGELFF
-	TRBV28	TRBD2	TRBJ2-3	TGTGCCAGCAGTTCCCCGGGAGGCCGCACAGATACGCAGTATTTT	CASSSPGGRTDTQYF
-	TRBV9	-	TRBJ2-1	TGTGCCAGCAGCTCCAACAATGAGCAGTTCTTC	CASSSNNEQFF
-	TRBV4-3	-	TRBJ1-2	TGCGCCAGCAGCCAAGATTTGCAGGGCTTAGCCTATGGCTACACCTTC	CASSQDLQGLAYGYTF
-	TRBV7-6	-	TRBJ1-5	TGTGCCAGCAGCTTAGGGCACTATAGCAATCAGCCCCAGCATTTT	CASSLGHYSNQPQHF
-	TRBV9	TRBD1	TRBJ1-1	TGTGCCAGCAGCTCCAGCAGACAGGGCCTCGGCAACACTGAAGCTTTCTTT	CASSSSRQGLGNTEAFF
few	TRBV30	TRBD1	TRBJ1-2	TGTGCCTGGAGTGTATATAGGACAGGGGGCAACTATGGCTACACCTTC	CAWSVYRTGGNYGYTF
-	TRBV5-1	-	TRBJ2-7	TGCGCCAGCAGCGCCGGGGTCTACGAGCAGTACTTC	CASSAGVYEQYF
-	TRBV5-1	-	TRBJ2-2	TGCGCCAGCAGCTCTCCCGTCGGAGGGCGAACCGGGGAGCTGTTTTTT	CASSSPVGGRTGELFF
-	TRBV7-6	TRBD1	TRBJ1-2	TGTGCCAGCAGTAAAGACAGGGATGGCGGCTACACCTTC	CASSKDRDGGYTF
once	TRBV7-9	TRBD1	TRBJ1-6	TGTGCCAGCAGCTTAGGGACAGGGACCTTTTCACCCCTCCACTTT	CASSLGTGTFSPLHF
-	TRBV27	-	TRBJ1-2	TGTGCCAGCAGTTTATCGACGGGGTCGGCTGGCTACACCTTC	CASSLSTGSAGYTF
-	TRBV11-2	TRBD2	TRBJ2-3	TGTGCCAGCAGCCTACTGGGGACTAGCAGAGGTCTGCCGGATACGCAGTATTTT	CASSLLGTSRGLPDTQYF
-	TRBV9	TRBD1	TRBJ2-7	TGTGCCAGCAGCAAGGACAGGGGGTCGTACGAGCAGTACTTC	CASSKDRGSYEQYF
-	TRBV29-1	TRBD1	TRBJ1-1	TGCAGCGTCGGACAGGGGAACACTGAAGCTTTCTTT	CSVGQGNTEAFF
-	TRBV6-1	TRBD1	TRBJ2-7	TGTGCCAGCAGGAGGGGGACAGACTACGAGCAGTACTTC	CASRRGTDYEQYF
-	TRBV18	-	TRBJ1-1	TGTGCCAGCTCACCCCAACGGACTATCAACACTGAAGCTTTCTTT	CASSPQRTINTEAFF
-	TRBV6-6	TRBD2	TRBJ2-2	TGTGCCAGCAGTTTAGCAGCGGGGGGGACCGGGGAGCTGTTTTTT	CASSLAAGGTGELFF
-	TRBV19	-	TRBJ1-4	TGTGCCACCAAGGCGGGTCTGAATGAAAAACTGTTTTTT	CATKAGLNEKLFF
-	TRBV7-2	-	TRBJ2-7	TGTGCCAGCAGCTTAGCCGGGATTCCCCACGAGCAGTACTTC	CASSLAGIPHEQYF